One and the same sample provided the 21 T cell receptor beta chains below, sequenced in a study of blood T cell repertoires in COVID-19. The table came from immunoSEQ multiplex PCR; TCRdb's copy has only in-frame clones and leaves some out. The sample has approximately 260,000 clones, 89% seen once. What was sequenced was peripheral blood. These receptors all stem from a man in his fifties or sixties with acute or convalescent COVID-19.

The chain is built from TRBV10-3 and TRBJ2-7, with 9 bases lining up with TRBD2. The CDR3 runs 14 residues. Germline lookup yields CDR1 ENHRY and CDR2 SYGVKD. V was clipped by 11 bases and J by 3 bases; unmatched bases: 11. This CDR3 reads CAVGPSRGGYEQYF. DNA for the CDR3: TGTGCCGTCGGCCCCTCGCGGGGGGGCTACGAGCAGTACTTC.

A few counts support this clone. CDR3 DNA: TGCGCCAGCAGGGCAGTTATGAACACTGAAGCTTTCTTT. Translating it yields CASRAVMNTEAFF. This chain joins TRBV10-1 and TRBJ1-1, with no clear D. Trimming shortened V by 6 bases and J by 0 bases, and 8 bases separated the two germline ends. The CDR3 runs to 13 residues. Germline V gene sequence: CDR1 WNHNN, CDR2 SYGVQD (reference sequence).

The chain couples TRBV19 to TRBJ1-5; tentatively, D is TRBD1 (5 bases). The length of the CDR3 is 15 residues. From germline, CDR1 is LNHDA and CDR2 SQIVND (reference sequence). The V gene lost 3 bases and the J gene lost 3 bases, with 12 bases spanning the gap. CDR3 protein: CASSMGTANNQPQHF. The CDR3 nucleotides read TGTGCCAGTAGTATGGGGACTGCTAACAATCAGCCCCAGCATTTT.

The gene calls are TRBV2 and TRBJ1-1, with a weak D call TRBD1 (6 bases). This CDR3 comprises 14 residues. V was shortened by 3 bases and J by 1 base, with 9 bases between the two germline ends. CDR1 and CDR2 from the germline V gene are SNHLY and FYNNEI. The CDR3 sequence: CASSDEGQNTEAFF. The CDR3 coding sequence is TGTGCCAGCAGTGACGAGGGACAGAACACTGAAGCTTTCTTT.

The chain has TRBV7-3 and TRBJ1-6; no clear D. The CDR3 loop spans 13 amino acids. The germline V gene encodes CDR1 SGHTA and CDR2 FQGTGA. V was pared by 0 bases and J by 13 bases, with 10 bases between. For the CDR3, the DNA is TGTGCCAGCAGCTTAACCTCCGAGATGCCCCTCCACTTT. This translates into CASSLTSEMPLHF.

This rearrangement joins TRBV11-2 to TRBJ1-5, with D tentatively TRBD1 (5 bases). This CDR3 has 15 amino acids. From germline, CDR1 is SGHAT and CDR2 FQNNGV. The V and J ends lost 5 bases and 2 bases respectively, with 13 bases between them. The CDR3 nucleotides are TGTGCCAGCAGCCAACTTCGGGGGGGCAATCAGCCCCAGCATTTT. This gives the protein CASSQLRGGNQPQHF.

The chain carries TRBV3-1 (or the pseudogene TRBV3-2) and TRBJ1-5, with D maybe TRBD1 (6 bases). The germline CDR1 and CDR2 sequences are LGHDT and YNNKEL (reference sequence). The CDR3 totals 12 residues. Trimming took 4 bases from V and 7 from J, leaving 8 bases between them. The CDR3 loop is CASSLQGQPQHF. In nucleotides, the CDR3 is TGTGCCAGCAGCCTCCAGGGGCAGCCCCAGCATTTT.

The V call is TRBV7-2, the J call TRBJ2-7, with D tentatively TRBD2 (6 bases). The germline V gene has CDR1 SGHTA and CDR2 FQGNSA. The CDR3 consists of 14 residues. The V end lost 4 bases, the J end lost 2 bases, and 12 bases lay between the germline ends. This CDR3 is CASSYLGGTYEQYF. The CDR3 region has the DNA TGTGCCAGCAGCTACCTTGGGGGGACCTACGAGCAGTACTTC.

The chain uses TRBV2 and TRBJ1-1, with D possibly matching TRBD1 (5 bases). Trimming removed 3 bases at V and 1 base at J, with 18 bases between. In germline, CDR1 is SNHLY, CDR2 FYNNEI. This CDR3 is 17 amino acids long. CDR3 region: CASSDPIAPRGNTEAFF. The DNA of the CDR3 is TGTGCCAGCAGTGACCCAATCGCACCAAGGGGGAACACTGAAGCTTTCTTT.

Comments on this clone: Other DNA sequences from this sample encode an identical CDR3 as well. This chain uses TRBV7-3 with TRBJ2-7; a weak D match, TRBD1 (6 bases). Germline loops: CDR1 SGHTA, CDR2 FQGTGA. The CDR3 is 13 amino acids. The germline V and J ends were trimmed by 4 bases and 6 bases, with 13 bases remaining between them. The CDR3: CASSSTGASEQYF. CDR3 nucleotide sequence: TGTGCCAGCAGCTCGACAGGAGCGTCCGAGCAGTACTTC.

This chain links TRBV14 with TRBJ1-3, with D uncertain. Germline CDR1 reads SGHDN; CDR2 reads FVKESK. The CDR3 is 20 residues long. Deletions cut 5 bases from V and 0 bases from J, with 26 bases between. The CDR3 DNA reads TGTGCCAGCAGCTGGAACGCGGGCCCCACGCGGCCTCTCTCTGGAAACACCATATATTTT. It is translated as CASSWNAGPTRPLSGNTIYF.

The chain has TRBV7-9 and TRBJ1-5, with 10 bases fitting TRBD1. CDR3 length: 14 amino acids. V gave up 3 bases and J gave up 6 bases; unmatched junction bases: 2. Germline CDR1 SEHNR, CDR2 FQNEAQ (reference sequence). The CDR3 DNA sequence: TGTGCCAGCAGCTTGACAGGGGGCAGTCAGCCCCAGCATTTT. Residues: CASSLTGGSQPQHF.

This clone was detected a few times. The chain has TRBV5-1 and TRBJ2-1; perhaps TRBD2 as D (6 bases). This CDR3 is built from 15 residues. V lost 0 bases and J lost 9, with 16 bases in between. The germline V gene encodes CDR1 SGHRS and CDR2 YFSETQ. CDR3 loop: CASSLAGGVIGEQFF. Here the CDR3 DNA reads TGCGCCAGCAGCTTGGCCGGGGGAGTTATAGGTGAGCAGTTCTTC. The whole variable domain, filled in from reference TRBV5-1 and TRBJ2-1, reads KAGVTQTPRYLIKTRGQQVTLSCSPISGHRSVSWYQQTPGQGLQFLFEYFSETQRNKGNFPGRFSGRQFSNSRSEMNVSTLELGDSALYLCASSLAGGVIGEQFFGPGTRLTVL.

In this sample, this clone turned up once. This chain uses TRBV20-1 with TRBJ1-1; D gene uncertain. The germline CDR1 and CDR2 sequences are DFQATT and SNEGSKA (reference sequence). V was clipped by 2 bases and J by 6 bases, with 7 bases between them. The CDR3 consists of 11 residues. This CDR3 reads CSARRQAEAFF. The CDR3 nucleotides read TGCAGTGCTAGAAGGCAGGCTGAAGCTTTCTTT.

This clone is a singleton in its sample. The chain combines TRBV19 with TRBJ1-4; D is ambiguous. Germline CDR1 and CDR2: LNHDA and SQIVND (reference sequence). Trimming left V 7 bases short and J 4 bases short, with 13 bases between. The CDR3 extends over 14 amino acids. The CDR3 loop is CASNPDGGNEKLFF. The CDR3 coding sequence is TGTGCCAGTAACCCGGACGGAGGTAATGAAAAACTGTTTTTT.

Details on this clone: A much larger clone sits a single nucleotide away, making a read error possible. The same CDR3 is also encoded by other DNA sequences in this sample. V is TRBV14 and J is TRBJ1-1; D is unclear. Germline CDR1 is SGHDN and CDR2 is FVKESK. V shed 6 bases and J shed 0 bases, with 8 bases lying between them. The CDR3 runs to 13 residues. CDR3 in amino acids: CASSFKMNTEAFF. DNA for the CDR3: TGTGCCAGCAGTTTTAAAATGAACACTGAAGCTTTCTTT.

The CDR3 is CASSLDRAGEARDTQYF. The CDR3, as DNA: TGTGCCAGCAGCTTAGATCGGGCCGGGGAGGCGAGGGATACGCAGTATTTT. This chain uses TRBV11-3 with TRBJ2-3; D might be TRBD2 (6 bases). Per germline, CDR1 SGHNT and CDR2 YENEEA. The V end lost 0 bases, the J end lost 6 bases, and 19 bases lay between the germline ends. CDR3 length: 17 amino acids.

The V gene is TRBV7-9, the J gene TRBJ2-1, with TRBD2 matching 7 bases. The CDR3 has 14 residues. Per the germline V gene, CDR1 is SEHNR and CDR2 is FQNEAQ (reference sequence). Trimming cost V 4 bases and J 9 bases; bases outside gene matches: 9. CDR3 nucleotides: TGTGCCAGCAGCTCCCCGGGGGGAAGGGGTGAGCAGTTCTTC. Protein product: CASSSPGGRGEQFF.

This chain connects TRBV7-9 to TRBJ1-4; D uncertain. Germline V gene sequence: CDR1 SEHNR, CDR2 FQNEAQ (reference sequence). The CDR3 has 12 amino acids. V dropped 5 bases and J dropped 7 bases, with 8 bases sitting between them. In DNA, the CDR3 is TGTGCCAGCAGCCAACATGGTGAAAAACTGTTTTTT. Amino acid sequence: CASSQHGEKLFF.

The chain joins TRBV5-1 to TRBJ2-7; TRBD2 is a possible D gene (6 bases). The V gene lost 4 bases and the J gene lost 2 bases, with 13 bases spanning the gap. This CDR3 region has 14 residues. Germline loops: CDR1 SGHRS, CDR2 YFSETQ. CDR3 bases: TGCGCCAGCAGCCCACGGGGGTCCGCCTACGAGCAGTACTTC. Translated, it gives CASSPRGSAYEQYF.

V gene TRBV29-1 combines with J gene TRBJ1-2; a possible D gene is TRBD1 (6 bases). Trimming shortened V by 1 base and J by 2 bases, and 11 bases separated the two germline ends. Germline CDR1 SQVTM, CDR2 ANQGSEA. This CDR3 comprises 14 residues. This CDR3 reads CSVEGDRINYGYTF. The CDR3, as DNA: TGCAGCGTTGAAGGCGACAGGATAAACTATGGCTACACCTTC. Full variable domain (missing parts from reference TRBV29-1 and TRBJ1-2): SAVISQKPSRDICQRGTSLTIQCQVDSQVTMMFWYRQQPGQSLTLIATANQGSEATYESGFVIDKFPISRPNLTFSTLTVSNMSPEDSSIYLCSVEGDRINYGYTFGSGTRLTVV.